This T cell receptor beta chain was sequenced in a study of cytomegalovirus exposure and HLA in healthy donors (dated by TCRdb to the late 2010s). Describing the broader study: According to an earlier analysis of 550 to 700 of the donors, 150 million to 200 million T cells yielded 117 million unique TCR beta sequences and more than 250 Gb of sequence data. Roughly 320 gigabases of sequencing data and around 80 million unique TCR sequences made up an early release that covered around 640 HLA-typed donors. The genetic ancestry cluster associated with self-reported Caucasian donors included about 84% of the 398 genotyped donors. The study aimed to test whether signatures of past pathogen exposure could be identified by cataloging public T cell receptors. The study profiled the T cell repertoires of about 720 subjects by immunosequencing and related them to cytomegalovirus serostatus. In addition to the first cohort of roughly 670 subjects, a separate validation cohort of over 90 different subjects was used. High-throughput TCR immunosequencing, statistical association of individual TCRs with disease status, and machine learning were combined to predict cytomegalovirus infection status. A later analysis re-analyzed previously published TCR beta repertoires from several hundred donors and added high-resolution HLA genotyping to study TCR occurrence patterns. The later analysis used no new phenotypic data to find candidate immune exposures, relying instead on TCR beta sequences and their occurrence across donors. In an earlier analysis of more than 550 of the donors, high-throughput TCR beta sequencing was used to judge whether each TCR beta V gene segment behaved as functional or pseudogenic. Donor age, sex, ethnicity and CMV serostatus were compiled alongside the repertoire data. A later genetic analysis used genome-wide SNP genotypes for about 60% of the roughly 700 donors, treating that subset as a discovery cohort. All discovery cohort repertoires had been generated on a single sequencing platform. Class I and class II HLA loci were covered by the typing at four-digit resolution. Typing coverage differed by locus: A, B, C, DRB1 and DQB1 were typed in roughly 629-630 donors, DQA1 in roughly 510, DPA1 in some 610, and DPB1 in approximately 450. Roughly five DR-DQ haplotypes were handled as single units for association and clustering because linkage in the cohort was strong. On average, 235,054 unique TCR beta nucleotide sequences were sequenced per donor among some 430 genotyped donors of the cohort, with roughly 18% of those sequences being non-productive.

The cohort comprised 710 or so healthy bone marrow donors. At the time of sampling, every cohort member was nominally healthy, though immune exposures that went unrecorded were likely present. The donor tested CMV seropositive, placing the donor among the 290 or so seropositive members of the cohort. Each donor provided a peripheral blood sample, and peripheral blood mononuclear cells were used for TCR beta sequencing. Genomic DNA extraction from the blood cell samples was performed with the Qiagen DNeasy Blood Extraction Kit. Libraries were made using the immunoSEQ multiplex PCR assay. For the multiplex PCR, a mixture combining 60 forward primers for TCR Vbeta segments and 13 reverse primers for TCR Jbeta segments was used. Amplification of the CDR3 region of rearranged TCR beta genes was performed with a multiplex PCR assay on genomic DNA. The amplified TCR beta libraries were sequenced on the Illumina HiSeq System as 87-base-pair reads. From the authors' description of their analysis: A later analysis tallied some 79 million unique TCR beta chains across the 550 to 850 repertoires, and about 12 million of those chains were shared by two or more donors. A nearest-neighbor algorithm error-corrected the raw reads and collapsed the reads into unique sequences, merging closely related sequences to remove PCR and sequencing errors. Alignment of CDR3 sequences to IMGT reference sequences was used to assign V, D and J gene segments. For a sequence to be retained, a match of at least six nucleotides was required to both a V gene segment and a J gene segment. A rearrangement counted as productive if the CDR3 had no stop codons and remained in frame with V and J, and every other rearrangement counted as non-productive. Following IMGT convention, CDR3 was defined as the stretch from the second conserved V-encoded cysteine up to the conserved J-encoded phenylalanine. The earlier analysis of fewer than 700 of the donors excluded sequences that lacked an unambiguous match to a single V gene segment. In an earlier analysis of approximately 590 of the donors, V segments were called functional above 56.7% productive rearrangements and were called segregating when the between-donor standard deviation exceeded 5%. A statistical classification framework was developed to diagnose cytomegalovirus status using the catalog of TCR beta chain sequences. V and J gene assignment, in a later analysis, came from comparing TCR nucleotide sequences with IMGT/GENE-DB human TR gene sequences. In a later analysis, CDR3 sequences and most-parsimonious VDJ recombination scenarios were assigned using the TCRdist pipeline. In a later analysis, every TCR beta chain was defined by the combination of its CDR3 amino acid sequence and its V-gene family, and reads without a unique V-gene family were dropped. A later analysis removed roughly 590 highly shared, low-generation-probability nucleotide sequences to deal with suspected cross-contamination and a sequencing artifact. In a later analysis, a clonal expansion index was calculated for each public chain from normalized within-repertoire ranks of inferred template counts. In a later analysis, generation probabilities were computed using a VDJ recombination model fitted to out-of-frame rearrangements, and the results were checked against IGoR. Hypergeometric tests were used in a later analysis to score TCR-TCR, TCR-HLA and TCR-CMV co-occurrence, with a repertoire-size bias correction applied to the TCR pairs. False discovery rates were estimated in a later analysis by permuting HLA or CMV assignments 20 times. In a later analysis, co-occurring TCRs were grouped with DBSCAN, and TCRdist sequence similarity was added when clustering was performed within HLA-allele-positive subsets. Repertoires with fewer than 30,000 or more than 120,000 public chains, plus five repertoires with anomalous nucleotide sharing, were excluded from co-occurrence clustering. The table was pulled from immuneACCESS by TCRdb, which kept in-frame rearrangements only. Such tables lose some clones; where checked, under half of the loss comes from unresolved V genes, and the rest has no known cause. The V and J calls and clone size are taken from that table; D and trimming were inferred from the DNA. The sample table records roughly 100,000 clones; 75% to 80% of these occur just once. The top ten constitute 5.8% of the sample.

Results and caveats for the whole study, not just this receptor: A later genetic analysis reported fewer N-insertions in productive TCRs among donors in an Asian-associated ancestry cluster than the roughly 700-donor mean. A later analysis associated about 17,000 TCR beta sequences with specific HLA alleles at a false discovery rate of 0.05. HLA typing was unavailable for some donors at each locus, so association tests used only the typed subset. In an earlier analysis of fewer than 750 of the donors, most TCR beta V segments were observed in productive rearrangements about 90% or about 30% of the time, broadly matching IMGT annotations. A group of highly shared sequence variants was considered likely to be a technical artifact of the sequencing pipeline. Because counts were too low, 15 to 20 rarely observed V segments, including chromosome 9 orphons, were excluded from the earlier analysis of roughly 580 of the donors. Correlated functional status among segregating V segments might reflect linkage disequilibrium, but an unknown experimental factor could not be ruled out. According to the authors, the approach could potentially be generalized to other disease states and immunological phenotypes. When HLA alleles, especially DR and DQ, strongly co-occurred, attributing TCR associations to individual alleles was difficult. Because the 87-base-pair reads could not distinguish some IMGT-functional V segments, including TRBV6-2 and TRBV6-3, those segments were excluded. According to a later analysis, TCR association rates differed among HLA loci, with DRB1 alleles showing the most associated TCRs and HLA-C alleles showing the fewest. The only immune exposure information available for the cohort was CMV serostatus. A further reported finding was that TCR beta sequences accurately predicted the HLA-A and HLA-B alleles for most subjects in the first cohort. The study gave a list of over 150 TCR beta chains associated with cytomegalovirus. In both the original and validation cohorts, the classifier was reported to diagnose cytomegalovirus status with high specificity and sensitivity. In a later analysis, HLA-associated TCR beta chains showed more clonal expansion and lower generation probabilities than non-associated chains that were equally common. In vitro tests confirmed that a few of the cytomegalovirus-associated TCR beta chains recognize cytomegalovirus antigens. Only TCR beta chains were sequenced in this cohort, and the absence of alpha or paired-chain data limited detectable features. In a later genetic analysis, a missense DCLRE1C variant was associated with V-gene and J-gene trimming of TCR beta chains, and the association was replicated in an independent cohort. While some public TCRs were present in many individuals, most TCR sequences turned up only very rarely across donors. In a later analysis, most CMV-associated TCR beta chains were found to appear HLA-restricted, with HLA associations seemingly driven largely by CMV exposure. According to a later analysis, parvovirus B19, influenza, CMV and Epstein-Barr virus appeared linked to several top co-occurrence clusters. Roughly uniform sequencing depth across donors was assumed in presence/absence analyses, although this assumption may not hold.

Concerning this clone: Its binding antigen is unknown. There are no base qualities to consult, and no much larger clone falls within one base.

CDR1 and CDR2, looked up from the germline V gene, are SGDLS and YYNGEE. The CDR3 covers 15 residues, taking in both the cysteine and the phenylalanine. Only the CDR3 DNA stays, 45 bases, in frame from base 1. Deletion took 4 bases off V and 3 bases off J, with a span of 16 bases between the germline ends. The rearrangement combines TRBV9 with TRBJ1-1; TRBD1 is a possible D gene, resting on 5 matching bases. Sequenced: PBMCs. The TCR comes from a man aged 55 to 70 in good health and CMV-seropositive. CDR3 sequence: CASSPLGGGDTEAFF. At the DNA level, the sequence is TGTGCCAGCAGCCCCCTTGGAGGAGGGGACACTGAAGCTTTCTTT.